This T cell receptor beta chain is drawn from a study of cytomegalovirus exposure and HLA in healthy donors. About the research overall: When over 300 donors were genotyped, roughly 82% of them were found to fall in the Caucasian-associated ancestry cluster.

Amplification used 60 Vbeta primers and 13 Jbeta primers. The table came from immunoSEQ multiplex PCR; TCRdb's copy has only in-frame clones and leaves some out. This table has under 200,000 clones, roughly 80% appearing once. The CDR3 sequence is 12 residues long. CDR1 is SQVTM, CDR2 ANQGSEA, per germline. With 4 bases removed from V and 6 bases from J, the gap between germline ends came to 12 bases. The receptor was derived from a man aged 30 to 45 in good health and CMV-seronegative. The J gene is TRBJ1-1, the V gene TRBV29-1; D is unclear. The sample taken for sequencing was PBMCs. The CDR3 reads CSVVGPSSEAFF. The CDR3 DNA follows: TGCAGCGTTGTTGGGCCGTCTTCTGAAGCTTTCTTT.